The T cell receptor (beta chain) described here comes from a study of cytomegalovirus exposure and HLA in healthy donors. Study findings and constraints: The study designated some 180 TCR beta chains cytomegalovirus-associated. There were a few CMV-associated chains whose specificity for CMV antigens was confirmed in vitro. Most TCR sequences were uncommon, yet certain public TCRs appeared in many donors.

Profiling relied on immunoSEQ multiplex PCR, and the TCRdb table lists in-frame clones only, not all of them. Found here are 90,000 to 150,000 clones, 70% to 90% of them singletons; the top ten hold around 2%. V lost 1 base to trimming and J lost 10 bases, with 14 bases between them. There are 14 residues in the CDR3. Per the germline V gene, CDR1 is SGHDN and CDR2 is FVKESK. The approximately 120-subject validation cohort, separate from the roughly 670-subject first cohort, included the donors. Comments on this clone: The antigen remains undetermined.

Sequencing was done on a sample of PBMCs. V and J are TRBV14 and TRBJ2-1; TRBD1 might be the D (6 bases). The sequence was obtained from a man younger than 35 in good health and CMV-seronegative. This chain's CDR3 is CASSQVWGHWEQFF. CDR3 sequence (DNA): TGTGCCAGCAGCCAAGTGTGGGGGCACTGGGAGCAGTTCTTC.